The source of this TCR beta chain is a study of TIL therapy for anti-PD-1-resistant metastatic lung cancer. At the level of the study: Progressing patients received lymphodepletion, expanded TIL infusion and IL-2.

The libraries were made with immunoSEQ v3. TCRdb's table, derived via immunoSEQ multiplex PCR, lists solely in-frame clones and lacks some. The sample contains about 60,000 clones, 87% of which appear only once. Documented time point: pre-treatment sample, taken before nivolumab and TIL therapy. The V end lost 1 base, the J end lost 1 base, and 8 bases lay between the germline ends. CDR1 SGHTA and CDR2 FQGNSA come from the germline V gene. The CDR3 is 15 residues long. Worth noting for this clone: Antigen: not known.

Findings of the study overall: Patients were highly selected, enriched for treatment-naive, never-smoker and oncogene-addicted cases.

V gene TRBV7-2 combines with J gene TRBJ1-5; perhaps TRBD1 as D (5 bases). The TCR comes from a person aged 25-79 years with non-small cell lung cancer. Material: blood, obtained at baseline. The CDR3, as DNA: TGTGCCAGCAGCTTAGTGAGACAGAGCAATCAGCCCCAGCATTTT. The encoded protein is CASSLVRQSNQPQHF.